This note documents a single TCR beta chain sequence. In the source study's methods: The assay estimated nucleated cells by amplifying reference gene primers. The method was immunoSEQ multiplex PCR; TCRdb's version includes in-frame clones alone and lacks a portion of them. The V and J calls and clone size were taken over from that table, and D and trimming were inferred from the DNA. The table shows under 95,000 clones, with 86% occurring only once. The data stem from a study of blood T cell repertoires in COVID-19. Across the study: Researchers got acute and convalescent COVID-19 samples from the United States, Italy and Spain. T cells, B-cell-depleted T cells, or PBMCs provided the cDNA or gDNA that served as material.

Per germline, CDR1 SGHRS and CDR2 YFSETQ. The CDR3 totals 13 residues. V was pared by 0 bases and J by 8 bases, with 9 bases between. The sample comprised peripheral blood. The origin of this receptor is a woman aged 80 or over with acute or convalescent COVID-19. The chain employs TRBV5-1 and TRBJ2-1, with D possibly matching TRBD1 (5 bases). The CDR3 protein is CASSLEGRDEQFF. The CDR3 DNA follows: TGCGCCAGCAGCTTGGAGGGCAGGGATGAGCAGTTCTTC.